The rows below give T cell receptor beta chains drawn from one sample of a study of blood T cell repertoires in COVID-19. Produced via immunoSEQ multiplex PCR; TCRdb's table is partial and in-frame only. The sample carries a few hundred thousand clones, around 85% recorded once. Sequenced: peripheral blood. These receptors all stem from a woman in her 70s with COVID-19, enrolled during active disease. The CDR3 runs from the conserved cysteine through the conserved F or W. D genes are given only for firm matches. A row's size may be missing; if present it is once, few, many or a size class.

>-|TRBV5-8|TRBJ2-5|TRBD1
CASRPTGRETQYF
TGTGCCAGCAGACCGACAGGGCGGGAGACCCAGTACTTC
>once|TRBV6-5|TRBJ2-6|-
CASSLNRVPGANVLTF
TGTGCCAGCAGTTTGAACAGGGTACCTGGGGCCAACGTCCTGACTTTC
>-|TRBV16|TRBJ2-1|TRBD2
CASSQRREGLNEQFF
TGTGCCAGCAGCCAACGGCGGGAGGGCCTCAATGAGCAGTTCTTC
>-|TRBV7-2|TRBJ2-7|-
CASSLGPASGEQYF
TGTGCCAGCAGCTTAGGACCAGCGTCGGGCGAGCAGTACTTC
>-|TRBV7-6|TRBJ2-5|TRBD1
CASSLRGQGNQETQYF
TGTGCCAGCAGCTTAAGGGGACAGGGGAACCAAGAGACCCAGTACTTC
>-|TRBV9|TRBJ2-1|TRBD2
CASSLHGLVGEQFF
TGTGCCAGCAGCCTCCACGGACTAGTGGGTGAGCAGTTCTTC
>-|TRBV4-1|TRBJ2-2|-
CASSHERGYTGELFF
TGCGCCAGCAGCCACGAGAGGGGGTACACCGGGGAGCTGTTTTTT
>few|TRBV25-1|TRBJ1-1|TRBD1
CASSYRQGGTEAFF
TGTGCCAGCAGTTACCGACAGGGGGGCACTGAAGCTTTCTTT
>-|TRBV20-1|TRBJ1-2|-
CSASDYYGYTF
TGCAGTGCTAGTGATTATTATGGCTACACCTTC
>-|TRBV30|TRBJ2-7|-
CAWSVGGSSYEQYF
TGTGCCTGGAGTGTAGGTGGGAGCTCCTACGAGCAGTACTTC
>-|TRBV5-6|TRBJ2-1|-
CASTIDKGRRSYNEQFF
TGTGCCAGCACCATCGACAAAGGTCGGAGGTCCTACAATGAGCAGTTCTTC
>-|TRBV29-1|TRBJ2-2|-
CSVAPTSSGELFF
TGCAGCGTCGCCCCTACTAGCTCCGGGGAGCTGTTTTTT
>-|TRBV5-4|TRBJ1-3|-
CASSPTGIQDTIYF
TGTGCCAGCAGCCCGACGGGGATTCAAGACACCATATATTTT
>-|TRBV3-1/TRBV3-2|TRBJ2-2|-
CASSLRLTGELFF
TGTGCCAGCAGCCTCAGACTTACCGGGGAGCTGTTTTTT
>many|TRBV30|TRBJ2-5|TRBD1
CAWSVGGTGTQYF
TGTGCCTGGAGTGTAGGGGGGACAGGGACCCAGTACTTC
>-|TRBV7-2|TRBJ2-1|-
CASSPRAGRQGGYNEQFF
TGTGCCAGCAGCCCCCGGGCGGGGAGACAGGGAGGTTACAATGAGCAGTTCTTC
>few|TRBV7-2|TRBJ2-7|TRBD1
CASSLGTGPSNEQYF
TGTGCCAGCAGCTTAGGGACAGGGCCTTCCAACGAGCAGTACTTC
>-|TRBV5-1|TRBJ2-7|-
CASSPGTTYEQYF
TGCGCCAGCAGCCCCGGGACAACCTACGAGCAGTACTTC
>-|TRBV5-1|TRBJ2-3|TRBD2
CASSLTSGTDTQYF
TGCGCCAGCAGCTTGACTAGCGGCACAGATACGCAGTATTTT
>few|TRBV19|TRBJ2-1|-
CASRGGLGTTTYNEQFF
TGTGCCAGTAGGGGCGGGTTGGGAACGACAACCTACAATGAGCAGTTCTTC
>-|TRBV5-4|TRBJ2-1|TRBD2
CASSPSGGAQSALLFF
TGTGCCAGCAGCCCAAGCGGGGGGGCCCAATCGGCTCTTCTGTTCTTC
>-|TRBV27|TRBJ2-2|TRBD1
CASSFQQGFGGELFF
TGTGCCAGCAGTTTCCAACAGGGGTTCGGCGGGGAGCTGTTTTTT
>-|TRBV9|TRBJ2-3|TRBD2
CASSPGLAGGADTQYF
TGTGCCAGCAGCCCCGGACTGGCGGGAGGTGCAGATACGCAGTATTTT
>-|TRBV29-1|TRBJ1-1|TRBD1
CSVHRGNTEAFF
TGCAGCGTACACAGGGGTAACACTGAAGCTTTCTTT
>-|TRBV29-1|TRBJ1-2|-
CSVGLAGGNYGYTF
TGCAGCGTTGGGCTTGCAGGTGGGAACTATGGCTACACCTTC
>-|TRBV2|TRBJ1-1|-
CASSEYPSGWGVTEAFF
TGTGCCAGCAGTGAATACCCTTCAGGGTGGGGTGTCACTGAAGCTTTCTTT
>-|TRBV3-1/TRBV3-2|TRBJ2-7|-
CASSQDRALASYEQYF
TGTGCCAGCAGCCAAGACAGGGCTCTCGCGTCCTACGAGCAGTACTTC
>-|TRBV5-4|TRBJ2-1|TRBD1
CAIQTGSTYNEQFF
TGTGCCATCCAGACAGGGTCGACCTACAATGAGCAGTTCTTC
>-|TRBV3-1/TRBV3-2|TRBJ2-1|TRBD1
CASSQDQDREHEQFF
TGTGCCAGCAGCCAAGATCAGGACAGGGAGCATGAGCAGTTCTTC
>-|TRBV19|TRBJ2-1|-
CASSRTNEQFF
TGTGCCAGTAGTAGGACAAATGAGCAGTTCTTC
>-|TRBV19|TRBJ2-7|-
CASSTPGLSYEQYF
TGTGCCAGTAGTACGCCGGGACTCTCCTACGAGCAGTACTTC
>once|TRBV6-5|TRBJ2-5|TRBD2
CASSPVGGLETQYF
TGTGCCAGCAGTCCGGTCGGGGGGTTGGAGACCCAGTACTTC
>-|TRBV18|TRBJ1-2|-
CASSPEVAGNGYTF
TGTGCCAGCTCACCAGAGGTTGCAGGGAATGGCTACACCTTC
>-|TRBV7-6|TRBJ2-3|TRBD2
CASSLGGSGGHTQYF
TGTGCCAGCAGCTTAGGGGGTAGCGGGGGACATACGCAGTATTTT
>-|TRBV7-2|TRBJ2-7|TRBD1
CASSLSPARQGSSYEQYF
TGTGCCAGCAGCTTAAGTCCAGCTAGACAGGGAAGCTCCTACGAGCAGTACTTC
>-|TRBV3-1/TRBV3-2|TRBJ1-5|-
CASSSGEVFDPQHF
TGTGCCAGCAGCTCTGGCGAGGTCTTCGATCCCCAGCATTTT
>-|TRBV5-6|TRBJ1-2|-
CASSFQGFRGYTF
TGTGCCAGCAGCTTTCAGGGGTTTCGAGGCTACACCTTC